This T cell receptor (beta chain) stems from a study of identical twins. Study outcomes and limitations: Cord blood beta clonotypes that were abundant carried fewer insertions, and memory repertoires showed no such trend.

Note on this clonotype: Its target is not known.

Template switching, a step in the protocol, added a universal primer site, and cDNA carried unique molecular identifiers. TCRdb re-called the 5' RACE reads with MiXCR, one entry per CDR3 protein. The sample carries over 600,000 distinct CDR3 sequences, about 20% recorded once. These data are also associated with another study on T cells expressing NK-cell markers. According to that study: Seven of the eight sequenced donors were classified as HCMV-seropositive, and one was classified as seronegative.

The TCR comes from a young woman in good health. Specimen: PBMCs.

The CDR3 is CASSPKDYGYTF. In DNA, the CDR3 is TGTGCCAGCAGCCCAAAGGACTATGGCTACACCTTC. The chain recombines TRBV3-1 with TRBJ1-2; D call uncertain. V was trimmed by 4 bases and J by 3 bases, leaving 6 bases between them. CDR3 length: 12 amino acids. Germline loops: CDR1 LGHDT, CDR2 YNNKEL (reference sequence).